The 8 T cell receptor beta chains below come from one sample, sequenced in a study of identical twins. MiXCR, applied by TCRdb to the 5' RACE reads, yields one record per CDR3 protein. Among around 690,000 distinct CDR3 sequences listed, around 21% were seen once. These data were also reused for a study on T cells expressing NK-cell markers.

The sequenced sample was PBMCs. These TCRs come from a woman in her late teens or twenties in good health.

This clonotype was observed a handful of times. CDR3 sequence: CASSQADTNGYTF. DNA for the CDR3: TGTGCCAGCAGCCAGGCGGACACCAATGGCTACACCTTC. The V gene is TRBV4-2, the J gene TRBJ1-2; possible D gene TRBD1, 5 bases. Germline V CDR1 and CDR2: LGHNA, YNFKEQ. The CDR3 covers 13 residues. The germline V and J ends were trimmed by 3 bases and 6 bases, with 11 bases remaining between them.

This clonotype was recorded a few times. The J gene is TRBJ2-7, the V gene TRBV5-1; D unresolved. V lost 5 bases and J 3 bases, leaving 12 bases between the germline ends. There are 13 residues in the CDR3. The germline gives CDR1 SGHRS, CDR2 YFSETQ. The CDR3 region has the DNA TGCGCCAGCAGTTCCCGTCGTGGCTACGAGCAGTACTTC. Protein product: CASSSRRGYEQYF.

This chain links TRBV29-1 with TRBJ1-2, with a weak D call TRBD1 (5 bases). The length of the CDR3 is 15 residues. Trimming pared 4 bases from V and 8 bases from J, leaving 23 bases between. Germline V gene sequence: CDR1 SQVTM, CDR2 ANQGSEA. CDR3 amino acids: CSVGRSDDYYRGYTF. Written as DNA, the CDR3 is TGCAGCGTTGGTCGGTCGGATGACTACTACAGGGGCTACACCTTC.

The chain is built from TRBV6-1 and TRBJ1-2; D gene uncertain. There are 12 residues in the CDR3. The V and J ends lost 7 bases and 4 bases respectively, with 10 bases between them. Germline lookup yields CDR1 MNHNS and CDR2 SASEGT. Written as DNA, the CDR3 is TGTGCCAGCACGCCAGCAGGCTATGGCTACACCTTC. Protein product: CASTPAGYGYTF.

This clonotype was detected a few times. This chain uses TRBV7-9 with TRBJ1-2; weak D call: TRBD1 (5 bases). Germline V CDR1 and CDR2: SEHNR, FQNEAQ (reference sequence). This CDR3 comprises 14 residues. Trimming took 4 bases from V and 4 from J, leaving 13 bases between them. The CDR3 here is CASSYGTEGYGYTF. CDR3 DNA: TGTGCCAGCAGCTACGGGACGGAAGGCTATGGCTACACCTTC.

The rearrangement links TRBV29-1 to TRBJ2-7; D is uncertain. The V gene lost 4 bases and the J gene lost 6 bases, with 13 bases spanning the gap. CDR1 is SQVTM, CDR2 ANQGSEA, per germline. The CDR3 consists of 12 residues. The CDR3 nucleotides are TGCAGCGTTGCTGAAGTCCCCCCCGAGCAGTACTTC. Translating it yields CSVAEVPPEQYF.

The CDR3 nucleotides are TGCGCCAGCAGCTCCGGGCCTGACGAAGCTTTCTTT. This encodes CASSSGPDEAFF. This chain connects TRBV5-1 to TRBJ1-1; no reliable D call. CDR1 and CDR2 from the germline V gene are SGHRS and YFSETQ. V was trimmed by 3 bases and J by 8 bases, leaving 11 bases between them. The CDR3 consists of 12 residues. Full variable domain (remainder filled in from reference TRBV5-1 and TRBJ1-1): KAGVTQTPRYLIKTRGQQVTLSCSPISGHRSVSWYQQTPGQGLQFLFEYFSETQRNKGNFPGRFSGRQFSNSRSEMNVSTLELGDSALYLCASSSGPDEAFFGQGTRLTVV.

At least ten counts were recorded for this clonotype. The chain carries TRBV29-1 and TRBJ2-5, with D hard to call. CDR1 is SQVTM and CDR2 is ANQGSEA in the germline V gene. This CDR3 is 11 amino acids long. V was trimmed by 8 bases and J by 7 bases, leaving 14 bases between them. The CDR3: CSLGSSGTQYF. In DNA, the CDR3 is TGCAGCCTCGGGTCGAGTGGGACCCAGTACTTC.